This T cell receptor (beta chain) originates from a study of blood T cell repertoires in COVID-19. For the study at large: Material from acute and convalescent COVID-19 was sourced from the United States, Italy and Spain. Sample material is recorded as cDNA or gDNA derived from T cells, B-cell-depleted T cells, or PBMCs.

In the authors' workflow: Reference gene primer amplification gave estimated nucleated cell counts. Sequencing used immunoSEQ multiplex PCR; TCRdb keeps in-frame clones, though not all of them. V, J and clone size are those of that table, while D and trimming were read from the DNA. The sample has about 140,000 clones; around nine tenths are singletons. Trimming pared 3 bases from V and 0 bases from J, leaving 5 bases between. The CDR3 extends over 13 amino acids. The chain is built from TRBV12-3 or TRBV12-4 and TRBJ1-1, with a possible D match to TRBD1 (5 bases). The sequenced sample was peripheral blood. This clonotype originated in an older woman with acute or convalescent COVID-19. In DNA form, the CDR3 reads TGTGCCAGCAGTTTGACAGTGAACACTGAAGCTTTCTTT. Translation gives CASSLTVNTEAFF.